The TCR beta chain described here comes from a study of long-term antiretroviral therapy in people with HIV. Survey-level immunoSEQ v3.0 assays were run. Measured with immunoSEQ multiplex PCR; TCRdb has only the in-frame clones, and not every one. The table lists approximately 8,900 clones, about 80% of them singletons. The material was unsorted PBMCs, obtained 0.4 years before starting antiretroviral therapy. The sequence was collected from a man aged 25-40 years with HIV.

CDR3 sequence (DNA): TGTGCCAGTTCTTCGTTTTCAGGGGACTATAATTCACCCCTCCACTTT. This translates into CASSSFSGDYNSPLHF. This chain joins TRBV19 and TRBJ1-6, with a possible D match to TRBD1 (6 bases). The germline V gene encodes CDR1 LNHDA and CDR2 SQIVND (reference sequence). This CDR3 comprises 16 residues. The germline V and J ends were trimmed by 8 bases and 3 bases, with 17 bases remaining between them.